This TCR beta chain was documented in a study of shared clonotypes between healthy human individuals. V lost 7 bases, J lost 6 bases, and 9 bases stayed unmatched. The V gene's germline CDR1 is SGHAT and CDR2 FQNNGV. This CDR3 is 13 amino acids long. Study-wide findings and caveats: On the whole, naive subsets had larger estimated richness than memory subsets had.

Note on this clone: Its antigen is not known.

Clones were sequenced by immunoSEQ multiplex PCR, and TCRdb holds only the in-frame ones, with some missing. The sample lists over a million clones; approximately 80% were seen once. The TCR comes from a man aged 18-30 years in good health. Some clones in this sample may be carry-over from other donors' samples. The chain is built from TRBV11-2 and TRBJ2-7; TRBD2 matches 7 bases. The specimen was memory CD4+ T cells from PBMCs. Subset defined: CD45RA-negative fraction. CDR3 sequence reads: CASKLPGGREQYF. CDR3 sequence (DNA): TGTGCCAGCAAGCTTCCGGGGGGTCGCGAGCAGTACTTC.